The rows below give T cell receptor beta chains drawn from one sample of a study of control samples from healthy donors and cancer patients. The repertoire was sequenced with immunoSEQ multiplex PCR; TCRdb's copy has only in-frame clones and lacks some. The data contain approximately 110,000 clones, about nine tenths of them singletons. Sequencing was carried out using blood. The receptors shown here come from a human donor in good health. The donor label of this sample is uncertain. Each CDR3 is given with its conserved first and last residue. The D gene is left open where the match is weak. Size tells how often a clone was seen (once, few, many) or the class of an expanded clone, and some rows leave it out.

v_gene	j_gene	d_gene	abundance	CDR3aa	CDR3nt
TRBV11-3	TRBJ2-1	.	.	CASSLEDNPYNEQFF	TGTGCCAGCAGCTTAGAAGACAACCCCTACAATGAGCAGTTCTTC
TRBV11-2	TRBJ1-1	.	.	CASSLVRNTEAFF	TGTGCCAGCAGCTTGGTAAGGAACACTGAAGCTTTCTTT
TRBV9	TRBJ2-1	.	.	CASSTQGRQFF	TGTGCCAGCAGCACCCAAGGAAGGCAGTTCTTC
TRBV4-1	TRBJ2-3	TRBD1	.	CASSQDSPGQGRDTQYF	TGCGCCAGCAGCCAAGACAGTCCGGGACAGGGGAGGGATACGCAGTATTTT
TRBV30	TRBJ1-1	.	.	CAWTMNLEAFF	TGTGCCTGGACTATGAACCTTGAAGCTTTCTTT
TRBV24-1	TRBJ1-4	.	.	CATSDGGRFSEKLFF	TGTGCCACCAGTGATGGGGGGCGGTTTAGTGAAAAACTGTTTTTT
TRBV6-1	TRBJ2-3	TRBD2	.	CASSEGWGGGTDTQYF	TGTGCCAGCAGTGAAGGGTGGGGGGGTGGCACAGATACGCAGTATTTT
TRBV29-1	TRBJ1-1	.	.	CCVAPGMNTEAFF	TGCTGCGTTGCCCCAGGGATGAACACTGAAGCTTTCTTT
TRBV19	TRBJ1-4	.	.	CASSMVGSGEKLFF	TGTGCCAGTAGTATGGTGGGGTCGGGTGAAAAACTGTTTTTT
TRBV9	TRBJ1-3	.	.	CASSASGNTIYF	TGTGCCAGCAGCGCTTCCGGAAACACCATATATTTT
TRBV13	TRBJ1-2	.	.	CASSLGPSNGYTF	TGTGCCAGCAGCTTGGGACCCTCGAATGGCTACACCTTC
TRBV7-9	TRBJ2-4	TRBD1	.	CASSLLGTGKNIQYF	TGTGCCAGCAGCCTACTCGGGACAGGGAAAAACATTCAGTACTTC
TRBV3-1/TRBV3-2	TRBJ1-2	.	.	CASSQAGRGHTF	TGTGCCAGCAGCCAGGCTGGGAGGGGACACACCTTC
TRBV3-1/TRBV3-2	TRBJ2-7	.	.	CASSQGRQGQQYF	TGTGCCAGCAGCCAAGGCCGCCAGGGACAGCAGTACTTC
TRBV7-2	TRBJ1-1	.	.	CASSLAWAYNTEAFF	TGTGCCAGCAGCTTAGCGTGGGCGTACAACACTGAAGCTTTCTTT
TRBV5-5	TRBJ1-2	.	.	CASSLSTANYGYTF	TGTGCCAGCAGCTTGTCGACAGCGAACTATGGCTACACCTTC
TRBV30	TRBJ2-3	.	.	CAWSLSGLPRTTDTQYF	TGTGCCTGGAGTTTATCGGGACTCCCAAGAACCACAGATACGCAGTATTTT
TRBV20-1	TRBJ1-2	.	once	CSARDLGYTF	TGCAGTGCTAGAGATCTTGGCTACACCTTC
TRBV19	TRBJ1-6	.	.	CASRGTLSSPLHF	TGTGCCAGTAGAGGAACGCTCAGTTCACCCCTCCACTTT
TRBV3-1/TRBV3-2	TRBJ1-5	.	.	CASSRGDQPQHF	TGTGCCAGCAGCCGCGGCGACCAGCCCCAGCATTTT
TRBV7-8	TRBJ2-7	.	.	CASSLERSYEQYF	TGTGCCAGCAGCTTAGAGAGGTCCTACGAGCAGTACTTC
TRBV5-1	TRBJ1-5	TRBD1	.	CASSQTGAYSNQPQHF	TGCGCCAGCAGCCAGACAGGGGCATATAGCAATCAGCCCCAGCATTTT
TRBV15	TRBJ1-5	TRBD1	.	CATRTGASNQPQHF	TGTGCCACCAGGACAGGGGCCAGCAATCAGCCCCAGCATTTT
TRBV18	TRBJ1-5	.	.	CASSPGENQPQHF	TGTGCCAGCTCACCGGGGGAAAATCAGCCCCAGCATTTT
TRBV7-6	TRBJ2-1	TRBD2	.	CASSFVGGGTNEQFF	TGTGCCAGCAGCTTTGTGGGGGGGGGTACAAATGAGCAGTTCTTC
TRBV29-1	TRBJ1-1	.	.	CSVYPDGGTEAFF	TGCAGCGTATACCCGGACGGGGGGACTGAAGCTTTCTTT
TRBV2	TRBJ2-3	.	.	CASSARRGDTDTQYF	TGTGCCAGCAGTGCTAGGAGGGGGGACACAGATACGCAGTATTTT
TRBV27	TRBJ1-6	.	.	CASSLSWGKNSPLHF	TGTGCCAGCAGTTTATCATGGGGGAAGAATTCACCCCTCCACTTT
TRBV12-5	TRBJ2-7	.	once	CASGFLTGNEQYF	TGTGCTAGTGGTTTTCTAACAGGGAACGAGCAGTACTTC
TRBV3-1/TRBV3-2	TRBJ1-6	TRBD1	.	CASSYRQGAMDSPLHF	TGTGCCAGCAGCTACCGACAGGGGGCGATGGATTCACCCCTCCACTTT
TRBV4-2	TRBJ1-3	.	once	CASSQGTGSRDTIYF	TGTGCCAGCAGCCAAGGAACTGGAAGCAGGGACACCATATATTTT
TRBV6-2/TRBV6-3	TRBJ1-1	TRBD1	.	CASSRQGRVTEAFF	TGTGCCAGCAGTCGACAGGGACGAGTTACTGAAGCTTTCTTT
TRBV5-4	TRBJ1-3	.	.	CASSPPDSGNTIYF	TGTGCCAGCAGCCCACCGGACAGTGGAAACACCATATATTTT
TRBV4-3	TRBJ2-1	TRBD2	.	CASSQEMVAGHEQFF	TGCGCCAGCAGCCAAGAGATGGTAGCGGGCCATGAGCAGTTCTTC
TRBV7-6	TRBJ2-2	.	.	CASSPGQFLMSGTGELFF	TGTGCCAGCAGCCCCGGACAGTTTTTGATGTCGGGGACCGGGGAGCTGTTTTTT
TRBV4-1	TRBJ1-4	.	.	CASSQDSFNEKLFF	TGCGCCAGCAGCCAGGACAGCTTCAATGAAAAACTGTTTTTT
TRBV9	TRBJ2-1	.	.	CASSEEAGQSYNEQFF	TGTGCCAGCAGCGAGGAAGCGGGACAGAGTTACAATGAGCAGTTCTTC
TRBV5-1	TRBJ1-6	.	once	CASSLYPGDNSPLHF	TGCGCCAGCAGCTTGTACCCCGGGGATAATTCACCCCTCCACTTT
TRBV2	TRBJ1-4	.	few	CASSLWQGYEKLFF	TGTGCCAGCAGTCTATGGCAGGGATATGAAAAACTGTTTTTT
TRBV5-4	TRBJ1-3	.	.	CASSMAGNTIYF	TGTGCCAGCAGTATGGCTGGAAACACCATATATTTT
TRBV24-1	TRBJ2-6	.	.	CATSDATISGANVLTF	TGTGCCACCAGTGATGCGACCATCTCTGGGGCCAACGTCCTGACTTTC
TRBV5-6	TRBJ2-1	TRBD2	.	CASSRLGLAGGGEQFF	TGTGCCAGCAGCAGATTAGGACTAGCGGGGGGAGGTGAGCAGTTCTTC
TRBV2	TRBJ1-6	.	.	CASSLDFSPNSPLHF	TGTGCCAGCAGCTTAGACTTTTCCCCGAATTCACCCCTCCACTTT
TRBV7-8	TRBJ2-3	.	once	CASSFRAGTDTQYF	TGTGCCAGCAGCTTTCGAGCAGGCACAGATACGCAGTATTTT
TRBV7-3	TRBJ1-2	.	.	CASSLKGVNYTF	TGTGCCAGCAGCTTAAAAGGGGTAAACTACACCTTC
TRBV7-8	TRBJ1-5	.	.	CASSSHDQPQHF	TGTGCCAGCAGCTCCCATGATCAGCCCCAGCATTTT
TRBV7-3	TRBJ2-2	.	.	CASSTRTGELFF	TGTGCCAGCAGCACTAGGACCGGGGAGCTGTTTTTT
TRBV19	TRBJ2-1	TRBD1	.	CASSSPRDSSHNEQFF	TGTGCCAGTAGTAGCCCCCGGGACAGTTCACACAATGAGCAGTTCTTC
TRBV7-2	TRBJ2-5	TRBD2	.	CASSPERGGWETQYF	TGTGCCAGCAGCCCAGAGCGGGGGGGCTGGGAGACCCAGTACTTC
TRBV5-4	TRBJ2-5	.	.	CASTPGGAQETQYF	TGTGCCAGCACCCCAGGGGGGGCGCAGGAGACCCAGTACTTC
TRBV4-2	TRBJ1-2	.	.	CASSAGTEGLNYGYTF	TGTGCCAGCAGCGCGGGTACAGAGGGACTGAACTATGGCTACACCTTC
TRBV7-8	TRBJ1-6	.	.	CASSLSNFLVQSYNSPLHF	TGTGCCAGCAGCTTATCGAACTTTTTAGTTCAGTCCTATAATTCACCCCTCCACTTT
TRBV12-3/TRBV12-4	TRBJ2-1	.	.	CASSLGGAEQFF	TGTGCCAGCAGTTTAGGTGGGGCTGAGCAGTTCTTC
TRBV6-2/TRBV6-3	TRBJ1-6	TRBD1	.	CASSYRTGGFRYNSPLHF	TGTGCCAGCAGTTACAGGACAGGGGGCTTTCGCTATAATTCACCCCTCCACTTT
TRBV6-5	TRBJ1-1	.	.	CASSYQLNTEAFF	TGTGCCAGCAGTTACCAGCTGAACACTGAAGCTTTCTTT
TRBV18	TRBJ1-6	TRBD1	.	CASSPMDRAGSYNSPLHF	TGTGCCAGCTCACCCATGGACAGGGCGGGGTCCTATAATTCACCCCTCCACTTT
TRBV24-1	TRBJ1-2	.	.	CATSDPLQGHYGYTF	TGTGCCACCAGTGATCCCTTGCAGGGCCACTATGGCTACACCTTC
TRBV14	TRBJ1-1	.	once	CASRPTLLNTEAFF	TGTGCCAGCAGACCGACATTATTGAACACTGAAGCTTTCTTT